The clone carrying this TCR beta chain was recorded many times. Its antigen is unknown. These data belong to a study of T cells in Graves' hyperthyroidism and ophthalmopathy. Clinical symptoms, serum thyroxine, TRAb, thyroid ultrasound and orbital computed tomography established diagnosis. CDR3 size: 15 residues. Germline trimming cut 6 bases from V and 0 bases from J; bases unmatched to any gene: 7. Germline V CDR1 and CDR2: ENHRY, SYGVKD. Using RNA transcripts as the source, TCR beta CDR3 regions were amplified. Primed by the HTBI set, a first-round RT-PCR was run on the TCR CDR3. TCRdb redid the calling of the multiplex PCR reads with MiXCR, one entry per CDR3 protein. The table has more than 40,000 distinct CDR3 sequences, around 49% seen once; the top ten hold roughly 32%. Notes on the study in general: For ophthalmopathy, model prediction preceded onset by a median around six months. In blood, most of the thyroid clonotypes expanded above 0.001 were also present. Separating ophthalmopathy from stable hyperthyroidism was achieved by a 13 V-J model.

This sequence joins TRBV10-3 and TRBJ2-5, with 7 bases lining up with TRBD1. Specimen: peripheral blood or thyroid tissue (not recorded which). This receptor was obtained from a woman between 45 and 65 years old with Graves' hyperthyroidism. The CDR3 loop is CAIRAAGGYQETQYF. DNA of the CDR3: TGTGCCATCAGGGCCGCAGGGGGATACCAAGAGACCCAGTACTTC.